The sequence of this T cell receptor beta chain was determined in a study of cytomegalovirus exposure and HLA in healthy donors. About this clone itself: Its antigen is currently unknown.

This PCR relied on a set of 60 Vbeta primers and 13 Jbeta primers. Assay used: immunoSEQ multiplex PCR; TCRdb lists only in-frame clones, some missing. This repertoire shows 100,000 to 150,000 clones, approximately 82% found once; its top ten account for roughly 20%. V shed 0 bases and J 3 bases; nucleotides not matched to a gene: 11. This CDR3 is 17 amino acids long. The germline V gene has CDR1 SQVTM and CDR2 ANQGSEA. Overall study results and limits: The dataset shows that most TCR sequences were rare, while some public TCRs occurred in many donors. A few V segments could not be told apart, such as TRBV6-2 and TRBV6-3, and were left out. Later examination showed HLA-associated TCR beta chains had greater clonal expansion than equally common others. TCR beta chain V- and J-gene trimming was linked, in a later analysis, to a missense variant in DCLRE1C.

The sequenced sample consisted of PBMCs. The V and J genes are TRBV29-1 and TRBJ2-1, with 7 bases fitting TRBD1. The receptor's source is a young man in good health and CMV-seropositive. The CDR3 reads CSVEDPGTALIYNEQFF. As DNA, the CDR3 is TGCAGCGTTGAAGATCCCGGGACAGCCCTTATCTACAATGAGCAGTTCTTC.